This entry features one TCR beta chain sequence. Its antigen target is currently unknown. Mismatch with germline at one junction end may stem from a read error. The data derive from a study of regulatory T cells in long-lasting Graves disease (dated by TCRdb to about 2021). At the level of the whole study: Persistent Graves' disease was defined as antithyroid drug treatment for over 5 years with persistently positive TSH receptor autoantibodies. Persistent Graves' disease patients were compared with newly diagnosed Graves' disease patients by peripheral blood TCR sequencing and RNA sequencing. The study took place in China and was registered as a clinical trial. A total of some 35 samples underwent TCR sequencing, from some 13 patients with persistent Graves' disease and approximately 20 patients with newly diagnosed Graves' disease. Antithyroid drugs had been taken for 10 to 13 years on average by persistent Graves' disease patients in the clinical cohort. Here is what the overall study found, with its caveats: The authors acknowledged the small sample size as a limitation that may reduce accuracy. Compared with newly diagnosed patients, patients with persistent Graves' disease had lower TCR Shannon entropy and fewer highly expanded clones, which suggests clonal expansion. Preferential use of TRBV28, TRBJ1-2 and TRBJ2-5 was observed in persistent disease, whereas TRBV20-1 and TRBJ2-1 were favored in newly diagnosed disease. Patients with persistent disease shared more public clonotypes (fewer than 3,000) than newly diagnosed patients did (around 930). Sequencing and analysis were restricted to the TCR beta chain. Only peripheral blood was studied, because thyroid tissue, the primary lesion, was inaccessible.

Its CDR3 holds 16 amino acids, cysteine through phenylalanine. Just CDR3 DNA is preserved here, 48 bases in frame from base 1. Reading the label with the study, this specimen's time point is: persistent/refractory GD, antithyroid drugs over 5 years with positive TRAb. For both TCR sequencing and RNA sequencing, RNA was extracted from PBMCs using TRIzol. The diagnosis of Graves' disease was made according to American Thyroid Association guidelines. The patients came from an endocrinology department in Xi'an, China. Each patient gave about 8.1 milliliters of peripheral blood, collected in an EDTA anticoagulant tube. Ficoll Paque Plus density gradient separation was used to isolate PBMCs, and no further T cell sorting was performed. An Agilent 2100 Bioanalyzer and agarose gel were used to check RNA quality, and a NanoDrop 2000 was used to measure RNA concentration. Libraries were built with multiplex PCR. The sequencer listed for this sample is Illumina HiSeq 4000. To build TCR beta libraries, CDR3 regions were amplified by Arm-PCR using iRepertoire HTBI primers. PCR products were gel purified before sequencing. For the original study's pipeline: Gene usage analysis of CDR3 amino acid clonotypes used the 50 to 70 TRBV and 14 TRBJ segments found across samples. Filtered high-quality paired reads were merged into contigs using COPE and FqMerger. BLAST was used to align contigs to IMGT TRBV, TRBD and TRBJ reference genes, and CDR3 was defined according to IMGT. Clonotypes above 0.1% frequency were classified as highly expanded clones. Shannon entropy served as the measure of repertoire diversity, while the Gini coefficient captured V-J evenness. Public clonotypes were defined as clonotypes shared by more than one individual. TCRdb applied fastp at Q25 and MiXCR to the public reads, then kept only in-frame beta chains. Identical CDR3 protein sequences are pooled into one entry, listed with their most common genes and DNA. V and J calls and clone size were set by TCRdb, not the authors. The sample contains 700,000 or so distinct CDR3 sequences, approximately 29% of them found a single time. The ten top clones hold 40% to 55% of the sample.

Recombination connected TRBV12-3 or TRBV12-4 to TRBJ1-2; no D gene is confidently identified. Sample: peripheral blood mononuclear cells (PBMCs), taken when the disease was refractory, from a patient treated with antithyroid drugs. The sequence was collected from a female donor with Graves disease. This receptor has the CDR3 CASSPLKGKLNYGYAF. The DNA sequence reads TGTGCCAGCAGTCCCCTTAAAGGGAAACTTAACTATGGCTACGCCTTC.